This TCR beta chain was sequenced in a study of cytotoxic CD8 clonotypes in ibrutinib-treated CLL. As for the study in general: Response sampling came at median about a year of treatment, ranging roughly 6 to 36 months. Mean productive templates were approximately 240,000; mean productive rearrangements were around 90,000. Study-level results: Circulating CD8+ T-cell counts were tracked by baseline clonality, which exceeded that of age-matched healthy donors. The public clonotypes identified were infrequent and showed contraction or stability on treatment.

As for this clone: Its antigen is unknown.

The method was immunoSEQ multiplex PCR; TCRdb's version includes in-frame clones alone and lacks a portion of them. The data contain 60,000 or so clones, 57% of them seen just once; the ten biggest clones take up approximately 14%. The CDR3 runs to 13 residues. The V gene lost 2 bases and the J gene lost 4 bases, with 6 bases spanning the gap. Germline V gives CDR1 SGHDT, CDR2 YYEEEE. The receptor's source is a human donor with chronic lymphocytic leukemia. Sample: PBMCs, taken after 12 months of ibrutinib treatment. The V call is TRBV5-6, the J call TRBJ1-4; D ambiguous. The CDR3 DNA reads as TGTGCCAGCAGCTTCCCGGGTAATGAAAAACTGTTTTTT. Amino acids: CASSFPGNEKLFF.